What follows are 14 T cell receptor beta chains derived from one specimen sequenced in a study of cytomegalovirus exposure and HLA in healthy donors (dated by TCRdb to 2016 to 2017). Preparation of the library involved the immunoSEQ multiplex PCR assay. The multiplex PCR relied on a mix of 60 forward primers for TCR Vbeta segments and 13 reverse primers for TCR Jbeta segments. The immuneACCESS repertoire file appears here via TCRdb, limited to in-frame rearrangements. These files lack a portion of the clones; in checked studies, under half of the deficit traces to unresolved V genes, and the cause of the others is not known. The sample records about 110,000 clones, around four fifths of which are singletons. The top ten clonotypes cover 6.5% to 8.5% of the sample. Sequencing input: PBMCs. These TCRs come from a woman aged 50 to 60 in good health and CMV-seropositive.

This clone showed up just a few times. The chain carries TRBV25-1 and TRBJ2-1, with 14 bases fitting TRBD2. CDR1 and CDR2 from the germline V gene are MGHDK and SYGVNS. This CDR3 contains 16 residues. Trimming removed 4 bases from V and 7 bases from J; junction bases left unmatched: 6. For the CDR3, the DNA is TGTGCCAGCAGTGGAGCCGGGACTAGCGGGAGTAATGAGCAGTTCTTC. It specifies CASSGAGTSGSNEQFF.

The chain recombines TRBV6-4 with TRBJ2-3; TRBD2 matches at 9 bases. This CDR3 region has 16 residues. The V and J ends lost 2 bases and 2 bases, in that order; junction bases with no gene match: 5. In germline, CDR1 is MRHNA, CDR2 SNTAGT. CDR3 bases: TGTGCCAGCAGTGACATAGCGGGAGTGAACACAGATACGCAGTATTTT. Its protein is CASSDIAGVNTDTQYF.

On this clone: A read error may produce the germline difference seen at one junction end. This chain connects TRBV7-9 to TRBJ1-5; no definite D call. CDR1 and CDR2 from the germline V gene are SEHNR and FQNEAQ (reference sequence). The CDR3 contains 12 residues. The CDR3 DNA reads as TGTTCCAGCAGCCTTCCCGGTCAGCCCCAGCATTTT. It specifies CSSSLPGQPQHF.

This chain connects TRBV15 to TRBJ2-1, with D tentatively TRBD1 (6 bases). Between the trimmed V and J ends, which lost 5 bases and 1 base, there was a span of 15 bases. The CDR3 is 16 amino acids. Germline CDR1 and CDR2: LNHNV and YYDKDF (reference sequence). CDR3 region: CATSRGAQGSYNEQFF. Written as DNA, the CDR3 is TGTGCCACCAGCCGCGGCGCACAGGGATCCTACAATGAGCAGTTCTTC.

The rearrangement joins TRBV29-1 to TRBJ1-1, with no clear D. Trimming stripped 4 bases from V and 3 bases from J, with 6 bases between. From germline, CDR1 is SQVTM and CDR2 ANQGSEA. This CDR3 comprises 11 residues. The CDR3 DNA reads TGCAGCGTTGGCGTGTACACTGAAGCTTTCTTT. It encodes CSVGVYTEAFF.

The chain couples TRBV7-9 to TRBJ2-5; D is perhaps TRBD1 (6 bases). Germline V gives CDR1 SEHNR, CDR2 FQNEAQ (reference sequence). This CDR3 is built from 14 residues. V lost 4 bases and J 5 bases, leaving 14 bases between the germline ends. Here the CDR3 DNA reads TGTGCCAGCAGCTATCTAACAGGGCCGGAGACCCAGTACTTC. Translating gives CASSYLTGPETQYF.

The chain has TRBV6-6 and TRBJ1-1; 11 nucleotides line up with TRBD1. Trimming took 0 bases from V and 13 from J; bases not matched to a gene: 7. The CDR3 is made up of 14 amino acids. Per the germline V gene, CDR1 is MNHNY and CDR2 is SVGAGI (reference sequence). The DNA of the CDR3 is TGTGCCAGCAGTTACTCCCGGACAGGGGGCCGTATTTTCTTT. As protein: CASSYSRTGGRIFF.

V gene TRBV7-2 combines with J gene TRBJ2-1, with D unclear. The ends were cut back, 5 bases at V and 0 bases at J, with 8 bases in the middle. The CDR3 extends over 14 amino acids. Germline CDR1 reads SGHTA; CDR2 reads FQGNSA. CDR3 sequence: CASSRVHSYNEQFF. CDR3 coding DNA: TGTGCCAGCAGCCGAGTCCACTCCTACAATGAGCAGTTCTTC.

The chain employs TRBV5-1 and TRBJ2-5; 10 nucleotides line up with TRBD1. The CDR3 is 15 amino acids. The V gene end was trimmed by 0 bases and the J gene end by 5 bases; junction bases not matched to a gene: 4. CDR1 is SGHRS, CDR2 YFSETQ, per germline. The CDR3 protein is CASSLGQGAMETQYF. The CDR3 DNA reads as TGCGCCAGCAGCTTGGGACAGGGGGCAATGGAGACCCAGTACTTC.

V and J are TRBV11-2 and TRBJ2-7; 10 positions match TRBD1. The V segment lost 3 bases and the J segment 4 bases; nucleotides outside the gene matches: 3. This CDR3 comprises 14 residues. The germline V gene encodes CDR1 SGHAT and CDR2 FQNNGV. The DNA of the CDR3 is TGTGCCAGCAGCTTTGGGACAGGGGTATACGAGCAGTACTTC. Amino acid sequence: CASSFGTGVYEQYF.

Points on this clone: One end of the junction fails to match germline, which may point to a read error. V usage is TRBV7-9 and J usage is TRBJ1-2; no clear D. The V gene's germline CDR1 is SEHNR and CDR2 FQNEAQ (reference sequence). CDR3 length equals 17 residues. The CDR3 loop is CSSSPLSGPGSGYGYTF. DNA of the CDR3: TGTTCCAGCAGCCCTCTTTCCGGTCCGGGGTCAGGCTATGGCTACACCTTC.

The chain has TRBV2 and TRBJ1-1, with D possibly TRBD1 on 5 matching bases. The germline V gene encodes CDR1 SNHLY and CDR2 FYNNEI. Trimming took 6 bases from V and 0 from J, leaving 20 bases between them. This CDR3 is 17 amino acids long. As DNA, the CDR3 is TGTGCCAGCAGCCTTTTGGCGGGGGGACGGTTGAACACTGAAGCTTTCTTT. Its protein product is CASSLLAGGRLNTEAFF.

The chain links TRBV4-2 to TRBJ1-2; perhaps TRBD1 as D (5 bases). The V gene lost 0 bases and the J gene lost 5 bases, with 13 bases spanning the gap. Germline CDR1 reads LGHNA; CDR2 reads YNFKEQ. This CDR3 is built from 15 residues. CDR3 in amino acids: CASSQETGFQYGYTF. The CDR3 coding sequence is TGTGCCAGCAGCCAAGAAACAGGATTTCAGTATGGCTACACCTTC.

This chain uses TRBV7-9 with TRBJ1-1, with 7 bases fitting TRBD1. V was clipped by 4 bases and J by 1 base; unmatched bases: 6. Germline-derived CDR1 and CDR2 are SEHNR and FQNEAQ (reference sequence). The CDR3 covers 15 residues. The DNA for the CDR3 is TGTGCCAGCAGCTACCTACAGGGGAGGAACACTGAAGCTTTCTTT. Residues: CASSYLQGRNTEAFF.